The clone carrying this T cell receptor beta chain was observed a few times. Its cognate antigen is unknown. This specimen belongs to a study of post-analysis software for immune sequencing data. Across the whole study: The disease courses covered relapsing-remitting, secondary progressive and progressive-relapsing multiple sclerosis. Study observations and caveats: F measure showed strong co-clustering of same-batch samples.

Included in the TCR beta cDNA libraries were unique molecular identifiers. TCRdb recomputed calls from the PCR reads with MiXCR, one row per CDR3 protein. The sample holds hundreds of thousands of distinct CDR3 sequences, around 47% seen once. This receptor was taken from a girl aged 10 to 17 with multiple sclerosis. Sequencing input: blood.

The CDR3 reads CAISEGVETQYF. In nucleotides, the CDR3 is TGTGCCATCAGTGAGGGGGTTGAGACCCAGTACTTC. The genes are TRBV10-3 and TRBJ2-5; D is ambiguous. V was cut by 2 bases and J by 5 bases, with 6 bases left in between. Germline V CDR1 and CDR2: ENHRY, SYGVKD. The CDR3 consists of 12 residues.